The 21 T cell receptor beta chains listed next were all sequenced from one sample in a study of spatial heterogeneity in lung cancer. Time point meaning: sample taken at primary tumor resection. For these TCRs, the target antigens are not known. TCRdb passed the 5' RACE reads through MiXCR, listing each CDR3 protein once. The table has roughly 17,000 distinct CDR3 sequences, 8.5% to 10% seen once. General study results and limits: In tumors, expanded intratumoral alpha and beta TCR counts tracked mutation counts.

This material consisted of lung tumor tissue, taken at surgery. These receptors were collected from a female donor with early-stage non-small cell lung cancer.

This clonotype was picked up a small number of times. Because the library targeted alpha chains, this beta chain is an off-target read whose size means little. The CDR3 region has the DNA TGTGCCAGCAGCTTCCGGACTGGCACAGATACGCAGTATTTT. Translating gives CASSFRTGTDTQYF. V usage is TRBV7-2 and J usage is TRBJ2-3; D is possibly TRBD2 (5 bases). CDR3 length: 14 amino acids. Deletions cut 3 bases from V and 1 base from J, with 8 bases between. Germline CDR1 is SGHTA and CDR2 is FQGNSA.

The sample holds many counts of this clonotype. The library was built for alpha chains, so this beta chain is an off-target read and its size means little. The CDR3 sequence is CASSQVWGLAYEQYF. For the CDR3, the DNA is TGTGCCAGCAGCCAAGTATGGGGATTAGCCTACGAGCAGTACTTC. This chain uses TRBV3-1 with TRBJ2-7, with no clear D. There are 15 residues in the CDR3. Trimming cost V 1 base and J 2 bases, with 12 bases left between them. CDR1 is LGHDT and CDR2 is YNNKEL in the germline V gene (reference sequence).

On this clonotype itself: The library was designed around alpha chains, so this beta chain is a stray read whose abundance carries little weight. V gene TRBV29-1 combines with J gene TRBJ1-2; D is ambiguous. The germline V gene has CDR1 SQVTM and CDR2 ANQGSEA. Trimming removed 2 bases at V and 7 bases at J, with 11 bases between. The CDR3 has 12 amino acids. The CDR3 reads CSVETGSGGYTF. In nucleotides, the CDR3 is TGCAGCGTTGAAACTGGGTCAGGTGGCTACACCTTC.

This clonotype was detected ten times or more. This beta chain is a stray sequence in a library constructed for alpha chains; its clone size is not meaningful. V gene TRBV5-1 combines with J gene TRBJ2-5; D is possibly TRBD1 (7 bases). V lost 4 bases to trimming and J lost 5 bases, with 18 bases between them. The CDR3 length is 15 residues. The germline gives CDR1 SGHRS, CDR2 YFSETQ. The CDR3 coding sequence is TGCGCCAGCAGCGTCGGGAGAGGGGGCTGGGAGACCCAGTACTTC. It yields the protein CASSVGRGGWETQYF.

In the case of this clonotype: Because this beta chain is a stray read in a library intended to capture alpha chains, its abundance should not be given much weight. This chain joins TRBV28 and TRBJ1-1; possibly TRBD1 for D (5 bases). The V gene's germline CDR1 is MDHEN and CDR2 SYDVKM. This CDR3 is built from 12 residues. The CDR3 loop is CATGLSNTEAFF. The CDR3 nucleotides read TGTGCGACGGGACTCTCGAACACTGAAGCTTTCTTT.

Note on this clonotype: Little can be read into the size of this beta chain, an off-target read in a library designed for alpha chains. V gene TRBV7-2 combines with J gene TRBJ2-5; D may be TRBD2 (6 bases). Germline lookup yields CDR1 SGHTA and CDR2 FQGNSA. The ends were cut back, 5 bases at V and 5 bases at J, with 12 bases in the middle. This CDR3 is 13 amino acids long. In DNA, the CDR3 is TGTGCCAGCAGCCCGTCTAGCGTGGAGACCCAGTACTTC. Protein product: CASSPSSVETQYF.

There are a few counts of this clonotype. This beta chain was picked up by a library intended for alpha chains and is off target, so its count carries little meaning. The chain uses TRBV6-1 and TRBJ2-4; D ambiguous. This CDR3 region has 12 residues. Trimming removed 1 base from V and 15 bases from J, with 13 bases in between. Germline CDR1 is MNHNS and CDR2 is SASEGT. CDR3: CASSEGYSRRYF. In DNA, the CDR3 is TGTGCCAGCAGTGAAGGCTACAGCCGTCGGTACTTC.

Note on this clonotype: This beta chain is an unintended read in a library built for alpha chains; its size means little. This rearrangement joins TRBV28 to TRBJ1-2; no reliable D call. This CDR3 is 11 amino acids long. In germline, CDR1 is MDHEN, CDR2 SYDVKM. V was cut by 2 bases and J by 4 bases, with 2 bases left in between. This CDR3 is CASSLTYGYTF. The CDR3 region has the DNA TGTGCCAGCAGTTTAACCTATGGCTACACCTTC.

This clonotype has a handful of counts. A library made for alpha chains picked up this beta chain off target, so its size means little. V is TRBV7-2 and J is TRBJ2-1, with a tentative D call TRBD1 (6 bases). The V end lost 4 bases, the J end lost 10 bases, and 23 bases lay between the germline ends. Germline CDR1 and CDR2: SGHTA and FQGNSA. The CDR3 is 16 amino acids. The CDR3 region has the DNA TGTGCCAGCAGCTCCCGGGTAGCGACAGGTCCTAACGAGCAGTTCTTC. Its translation is CASSSRVATGPNEQFF.

Ten or more counts support this clonotype. This beta chain slipped into a library made for alpha chains as a stray read, so its size is not meaningful. The V gene is TRBV5-1, the J gene TRBJ2-7; 9 nucleotides line up with TRBD2. V was pared by 5 bases and J by 3 bases, with 3 bases of the junction left unmatched. This CDR3 spans 13 amino acids. CDR1 SGHRS and CDR2 YFSETQ come from the germline V gene. CDR3 sequence (DNA): TGCGCCAGCAGTCGAGCGGGAGGCTACGAGCAGTACTTC. The encoded protein is CASSRAGGYEQYF.

Only a few counts were recorded for this clonotype. The junction shows a germline mismatch at one end, possibly a read error. A library prepared for alpha chains yielded this beta chain as an off-target read; its size is of little meaning. The V call is TRBV12-3 or TRBV12-4, the J call TRBJ2-2; 7 bases align to TRBD1. This CDR3 is built from 14 residues. The CDR3: CTSTDRANTGELFF. CDR3 in DNA: TGTACCAGCACAGACAGGGCGAACACCGGGGAGCTGTTTTTT.

This clonotype has at least ten counts. The size of this beta chain means little, since it is a stray read in a library made for alpha chains. This sequence joins TRBV12-3 or TRBV12-4 and TRBJ2-1, with TRBD2 as a possible D gene (6 bases). Trimming shortened V by 6 bases and J by 6 bases, and 15 bases separated the two germline ends. The CDR3 runs to 14 residues. CDR3 DNA sequence: TGTGCCAGCAGCTGGAGGGGCACACCCAATGAGCAGTTCTTC. Translated: CASSWRGTPNEQFF.

This clonotype came up many times. As an off-target read in a library built for alpha chains, this beta chain has a frequency of little significance. V gene TRBV6-6 combines with J gene TRBJ2-5; TRBD1 might be the D (6 bases). The germline V gene encodes CDR1 MNHNY and CDR2 SVGAGI (reference sequence). Trimming removed 10 bases from V and 1 base from J, with 10 bases in between. This CDR3 is built from 12 residues. The CDR3: CAISDSQETQYF. In nucleotides, the CDR3 is TGTGCCATTTCGGACAGCCAAGAGACCCAGTACTTC.

In its sample, this clonotype was seen a few times. Because this beta chain is a stray read in a library intended to capture alpha chains, its abundance should not be given much weight. V is TRBV4-2 and J is TRBJ1-5; tentatively, D is TRBD1 (6 bases). The germline V and J ends were trimmed by 0 bases and 0 bases, with 18 bases remaining between them. The CDR3 runs to 19 residues. CDR1 and CDR2 from the germline V gene are LGHNA and YNFKEQ. This CDR3 is CASSQDPPTGTSSNQPQHF. The CDR3 DNA reads as TGTGCCAGCAGCCAAGATCCCCCGACCGGGACAAGTAGCAATCAGCCCCAGCATTTT.

With respect to this clonotype: Within a library made for alpha chains, this beta chain is off target, and its count is uninformative. V gene TRBV9 combines with J gene TRBJ2-1; TRBD2 matches 9 bases. Germline V gene sequence: CDR1 SGDLS, CDR2 YYNGEE. V dropped 0 bases and J dropped 0; count of bases not matched to a gene: 7. CDR3 length: 18 amino acids. This chain's CDR3 is CASSVGLAGPSSYNEQFF. DNA for the CDR3: TGTGCCAGCAGCGTAGGGCTAGCGGGGCCTAGCTCCTACAATGAGCAGTTCTTC.

This clonotype occurred many times. Because this beta chain is a stray read in a library intended to capture alpha chains, its abundance should not be given much weight. The rearrangement links TRBV7-9 to TRBJ1-1; no firm D call. The ends were cut back, 7 bases at V and 6 bases at J, with 15 bases in the middle. CDR1 and CDR2 from the germline V gene are SEHNR and FQNEAQ (reference sequence). The CDR3 has 13 amino acids. Here the CDR3 DNA reads TGTGCCAGCACAAGGGAGGTTGGCGCTGAAGCTTTCTTT. This encodes CASTREVGAEAFF. Using reference TRBV7-9 and TRBJ1-1 for the parts outside the CDR3, the full variable domain is DTGVSQNPRHKITKRGQNVTFRCDPISEHNRLYWYRQTLGQGPEFLTYFQNEAQLEKSRLLSDRFSAERPKGSFSTLEIQRTEQGDSAMYLCASTREVGAEAFFGQGTRLTVV.

This clonotype came up many times. The library was designed around alpha chains, so this beta chain is a stray read whose abundance carries little weight. This chain uses TRBV30 with TRBJ2-3, with TRBD1 matching 9 bases. J was trimmed by 5 bases and V by 5 bases; bases with no gene match: 2. Germline V gene data show CDR1 as GTSNPN and CDR2 as SVGIG (reference sequence). CDR3 length equals 12 residues. The CDR3 nucleotides read TGTGCCTGGGAGACAGGGGGAGATACGCAGTATTTT. As protein: CAWETGGDTQYF.

This clonotype is medium-sized. A library made for alpha chains picked up this beta chain off target, so its size means little. The V and J genes are TRBV7-2 and TRBJ2-3; D call uncertain. The CDR3 is made up of 14 amino acids. The germline V gene has CDR1 SGHTA and CDR2 FQGNSA. V lost 5 bases to trimming and J lost 4 bases, with 13 bases between them. The CDR3 reads CASSQNRVPDTQYF. The CDR3 DNA follows: TGTGCCAGCAGCCAGAACAGAGTCCCAGATACGCAGTATTTT.

This clonotype is classed as medium-sized. This beta chain is an unintended read in a library built for alpha chains; its size means little. DNA of the CDR3: TGTGCCAGCAGCCTTCCAGGGGGAAAATCAGGAGGGGCTTTCTTT. Protein sequence: CASSLPGGKSGGAFF. The chain carries TRBV7-9 and TRBJ1-1; 7 positions agree with TRBD1. Germline lookup yields CDR1 SEHNR and CDR2 FQNEAQ (reference sequence). Losses at the gene ends were 5 bases for V and 11 bases for J; bases not matched to a gene: 17. This CDR3 comprises 15 residues.

This clonotype appeared many times. This beta chain represents an off-target read in a library built for alpha chains; its size is of limited meaning. The genes are TRBV20-1 and TRBJ2-3; D may be TRBD2 (6 bases). Germline assignment: CDR1 DFQATT and CDR2 SNEGSKA (reference sequence). The CDR3 consists of 15 residues. Trimming took off 4 bases at V and 6 bases at J, with 20 bases between the two ends. In nucleotides, the CDR3 is TGCAGTGCTACATGGGAGGTCCGTCGCGCGGATACGCAGTATTTT. Its translation: CSATWEVRRADTQYF.

This clonotype has at least ten counts. In a library made to pick up alpha chains, this beta chain is a stray read with a size that means little. The chain employs TRBV2 and TRBJ2-7, with D perhaps matching TRBD1 (6 bases). From germline, CDR1 is SNHLY and CDR2 FYNNEI. The CDR3 extends over 12 amino acids. V was clipped by 7 bases and J by 4 bases, with 11 bases between them. In nucleotides, the CDR3 is TGTGCCAGCACTGCACAGGGATACGAGCAGTACTTC. Amino acid sequence: CASTAQGYEQYF.